This T cell receptor beta chain was retrieved from a study of identical twins. Overall study findings and caveats: Memory repertoires lacked the insertion deficit that abundant cord blood beta clonotypes showed.

In the case of this clonotype: What it binds is unknown.

The trim removed 8 bases at V and 8 bases at J, leaving 6 bases unmatched. CDR3 size: 12 residues. TCRdb re-analysed the 5' RACE reads in MiXCR, keeping a single row per CDR3 protein. The sample lists under 350,000 distinct CDR3 sequences, roughly 9% seen once, with around 7.1% in the top ten. These data also formed part of another study, on yellow fever vaccine responses in identical twins.

Material: CD8+ T cells sorted from blood. The V call is TRBV12-3 or TRBV12-4, the J call TRBJ2-4, with TRBD1 identical over 7 bases. The clonotype originates from a woman in her late teens or twenties in good health. CDR3 nucleotides: TGTGCCAGCGGACCAGGGGGTGACATTCAGTACTTC. This gives the protein CASGPGGDIQYF.